The present T cell receptor beta chain was sequenced within a study of cytomegalovirus exposure and HLA in healthy donors. Whole-study context: Earlier, 150 million to 200 million T cells were analyzed, and 95 million to 140 million unique TCR beta sequences were found among them.

Regarding this clone: Its target is not known.

Study conclusions and caveats: Immune exposure information available was restricted to CMV serostatus.

The germline gives CDR1 SGHRS, CDR2 YFSETQ. The CDR3 contains 14 residues. The ends lost 4 bases at V and 4 bases at J; junction bases unmatched: 4. PCR amplification relied on 60 Vbeta primers (plus 13 Jbeta primers). This table comes from immunoSEQ multiplex PCR, and its TCRdb copy is limited to in-frame clones, with some not included. The profile covers 100,000 to 150,000 clones, with around 75% appearing a single time and about 4.4% taken by the ten largest. This receptor was obtained from a man in his sixties in good health and CMV-seropositive. The rearrangement links TRBV5-1 to TRBJ1-3; 8 bases map to TRBD1. The source material was PBMCs. Here the CDR3 reads CASSPQGVGNTIYF. The CDR3 nucleotides are TGCGCCAGCAGCCCACAGGGGGTCGGAAACACCATATATTTT.